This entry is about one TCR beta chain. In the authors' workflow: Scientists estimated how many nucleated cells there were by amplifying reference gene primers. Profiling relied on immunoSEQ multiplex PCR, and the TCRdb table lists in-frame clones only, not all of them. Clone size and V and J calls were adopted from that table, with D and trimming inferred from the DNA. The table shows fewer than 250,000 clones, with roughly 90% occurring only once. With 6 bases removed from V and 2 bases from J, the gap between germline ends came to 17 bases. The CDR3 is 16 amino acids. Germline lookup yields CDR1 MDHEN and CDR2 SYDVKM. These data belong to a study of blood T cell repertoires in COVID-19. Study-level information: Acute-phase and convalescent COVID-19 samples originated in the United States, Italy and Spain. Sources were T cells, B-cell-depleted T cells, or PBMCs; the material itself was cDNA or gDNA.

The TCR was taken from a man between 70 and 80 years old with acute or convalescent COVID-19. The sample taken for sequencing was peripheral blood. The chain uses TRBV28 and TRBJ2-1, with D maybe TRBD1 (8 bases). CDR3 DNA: TGTGCCAGCAGCACAGGGGGGGCCATTCCCTACAATGAGCAGTTCTTC. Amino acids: CASSTGGAIPYNEQFF.